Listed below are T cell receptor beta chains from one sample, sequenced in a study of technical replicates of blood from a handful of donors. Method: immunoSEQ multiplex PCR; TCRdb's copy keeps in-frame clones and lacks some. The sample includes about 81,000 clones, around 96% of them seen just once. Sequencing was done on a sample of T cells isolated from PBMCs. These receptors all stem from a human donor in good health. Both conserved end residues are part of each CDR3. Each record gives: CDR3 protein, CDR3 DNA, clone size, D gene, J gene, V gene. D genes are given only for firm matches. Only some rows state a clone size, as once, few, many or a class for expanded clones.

cdr3_aa: CSVRTGVNTEAFF
cdr3_nt: TGCAGCGTGCGGACAGGGGTGAACACTGAAGCTTTCTTT
clone_size: NA
d_call: TRBD1
j_call: TRBJ1-1
v_call: TRBV29-1

cdr3_aa: CASSQDAGGGYTF
cdr3_nt: TGCGCCAGCAGCCAAGATGCAGGGGGCGGCTACACCTTC
clone_size: once
d_call: TRBD1
j_call: TRBJ1-2
v_call: TRBV4-1

cdr3_aa: CASSPRTGANEQFF
cdr3_nt: TGTGCCAGCAGTCCCCGGACAGGGGCGAATGAGCAGTTCTTC
clone_size: NA
d_call: TRBD1
j_call: TRBJ2-1
v_call: TRBV27

cdr3_aa: CASSPRGGPGLAKNIQYF
cdr3_nt: TGTGCCAGCAGCCCCCGGGGGGGCCCGGGTCTAGCCAAAAACATTCAGTACTTC
clone_size: NA
d_call: TRBD2
j_call: TRBJ2-4
v_call: TRBV7-6

cdr3_aa: CASSLVEGTGYPYEQYF
cdr3_nt: TGTGCCAGCAGCTTAGTAGAGGGTACAGGGTACCCTTACGAGCAGTACTTC
clone_size: NA
d_call: NA
j_call: TRBJ2-7
v_call: TRBV5-4

cdr3_aa: CASSGEIAGTQETQYF
cdr3_nt: TGTGCCAGCAGTGGCGAAATAGCGGGGACGCAAGAGACCCAGTACTTC
clone_size: NA
d_call: TRBD2
j_call: TRBJ2-5
v_call: TRBV2

cdr3_aa: CASSPSRGAKNIQYF
cdr3_nt: TGTGCCAGCAGCCCCAGTCGGGGGGCCAAAAACATTCAGTACTTC
clone_size: NA
d_call: NA
j_call: TRBJ2-4
v_call: TRBV7-6

cdr3_aa: CASSLSAGGYNEQFF
cdr3_nt: TGTGCCAGCAGTCTTTCTGCGGGGGGGTACAATGAGCAGTTCTTC
clone_size: NA
d_call: TRBD2
j_call: TRBJ2-1
v_call: TRBV27

cdr3_aa: CAWSRGLAGASGELFF
cdr3_nt: TGTGCCTGGAGCCGAGGACTAGCGGGGGCCTCCGGGGAGCTGTTTTTT
clone_size: NA
d_call: TRBD2
j_call: TRBJ2-2
v_call: TRBV30

cdr3_aa: CASSERRSGANVLTF
cdr3_nt: TGTGCCAGCAGTGAACGGCGGAGCGGGGCCAACGTCCTGACTTTC
clone_size: NA
d_call: NA
j_call: TRBJ2-6
v_call: TRBV2

cdr3_aa: CSAWDGGSSTGELFF
cdr3_nt: TGCAGCGCTTGGGATGGGGGGAGTTCCACCGGGGAGCTGTTTTTT
clone_size: NA
d_call: NA
j_call: TRBJ2-2
v_call: TRBV29-1

cdr3_aa: CASSEKLAGNTGELFF
cdr3_nt: TGTGCCAGCAGTGAAAAGTTGGCGGGGAACACCGGGGAGCTGTTTTTT
clone_size: NA
d_call: NA
j_call: TRBJ2-2
v_call: TRBV2

cdr3_aa: CASSSIAGGNTGELFF
cdr3_nt: TGTGCCAGCAGCTCGATAGCGGGGGGGAACACCGGGGAGCTGTTTTTT
clone_size: NA
d_call: TRBD2
j_call: TRBJ2-2
v_call: TRBV5-4

cdr3_aa: CASSVSQGNYGYTF
cdr3_nt: TGTGCCAGCAGTGTTAGTCAGGGGAACTATGGCTACACCTTC
clone_size: NA
d_call: NA
j_call: TRBJ1-2
v_call: TRBV25-1

cdr3_aa: CSVDPQGKTQYF
cdr3_nt: TGCAGCGTTGATCCCCAGGGGAAGACCCAGTACTTC
clone_size: NA
d_call: NA
j_call: TRBJ2-5
v_call: TRBV29-1

cdr3_aa: CASAEGGQETQYF
cdr3_nt: TGTGCTAGTGCCGAAGGAGGGCAAGAGACCCAGTACTTC
clone_size: NA
d_call: NA
j_call: TRBJ2-5
v_call: TRBV12-5

cdr3_aa: CASSQWSNCFEQYF
cdr3_nt: TGTGCCAGCAGTCAATGGAGTAATTGCTTCGAGCAGTACTTC
clone_size: NA
d_call: NA
j_call: TRBJ2-7
v_call: TRBV6-5

cdr3_aa: CASRDSGARQPQHF
cdr3_nt: TGTGCCAGCAGAGACTCAGGGGCACGGCAGCCCCAGCATTTT
clone_size: NA
d_call: NA
j_call: TRBJ1-5
v_call: TRBV6-5